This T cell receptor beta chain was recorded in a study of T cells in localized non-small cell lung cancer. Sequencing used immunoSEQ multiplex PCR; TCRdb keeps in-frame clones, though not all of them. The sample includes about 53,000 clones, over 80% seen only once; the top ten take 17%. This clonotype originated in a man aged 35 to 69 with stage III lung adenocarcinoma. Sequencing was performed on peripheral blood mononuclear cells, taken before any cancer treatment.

In DNA form, the CDR3 reads TGTGCCAGTACCCCAGGGTCCATTAGCAATCAGCCCCAGCATTTT. It yields the protein CASTPGSISNQPQHF. V usage is TRBV19 and J usage is TRBJ1-5; a possible D gene is TRBD1 (5 bases). From germline, CDR1 is LNHDA and CDR2 SQIVND (reference sequence). There are 15 residues in the CDR3. The V end lost 7 bases, the J end lost 0 bases, and 13 bases lay between the germline ends.